This TCR beta chain was sequenced during a study of CD8+ T cells in alopecia areata. Regarding the study as a whole: Lesional scalp exceeded normal scalp in clonality, especially in alopecia totalis/universalis. Compared with mice, patients displayed less clear TCR sharing, possibly for HLA-related reasons.

Germline V gene lookup returns CDR1 MGHDK and CDR2 SYGVNS. Trimming removed 7 bases from V and 1 base from J, with 4 bases in between. This CDR3 region has 11 residues. RNA extraction was followed by reverse transcription into cDNA, which acted as the sequencing template. The method was immunoSEQ multiplex PCR; TCRdb's version includes in-frame clones alone and lacks a portion of them. Here the sample spans 200,000 or so clones, 45% to 70% being singletons. Regarding this clone: The antigen is not known.

Sorting of CD4+ and CD8+ T cells was performed on PBMCs. The clonotype was recovered from a human donor in good health. Material: CD8+ T cells sorted from blood. The chain employs TRBV25-1 and TRBJ1-1; D call uncertain. The CDR3 spells CASTRNTEAFF. The CDR3 coding sequence is TGTGCCAGCACCCGGAACACTGAAGCTTTCTTT.